This is a list of T cell receptor beta chains from one sample in a study of blood T cell repertoires in COVID-19. Measured with immunoSEQ multiplex PCR; TCRdb has only the in-frame clones, and not every one. The sample lists approximately 170,000 clones, roughly 80% occurring once. Sequences were obtained from peripheral blood. These receptors were taken from a woman in her fifties or sixties with acute or convalescent COVID-19. The CDR3 runs from the conserved cysteine through the conserved F or W. D genes are given only for firm matches. Clone size, where shown, is once, few, many, or a class for clones that have expanded.

d_call j_call v_call clone_size cdr3_nt cdr3_aa
- TRBJ2-3 TRBV6-2/TRBV6-3 - TGTGCCAGCAGTGGGGGCCCCGGCTCGTTGGTGGGCGATACGCAGTATTTT CASSGGPGSLVGDTQYF
TRBD2 TRBJ2-7 TRBV6-7 few TGTGCCAGCAGTTACCCCGCGGGACTAGCGGGAGGGCCCAGCTCCTACGAGCAGTACTTC CASSYPAGLAGGPSSYEQYF
- TRBJ2-1 TRBV12-5 few TGTGCTAGTGGTTTGGTCCACCCCGGAAGGGGCCCCTACAATGAGCAGTTCTTC CASGLVHPGRGPYNEQFF
- TRBJ1-1 TRBV3-1/TRBV3-2 - TGTGCCAGCAGCCGTTTAGGGGCGGCTTTCTTT CASSRLGAAFF
TRBD1 TRBJ1-1 TRBV11-3 - TGTGCCAGCAGCGTTGGGACAGGGGGGGCTGAAGCTTTCTTT CASSVGTGGAEAFF
- TRBJ2-2 TRBV7-2 - TGTGCCAGCAGGGGCGGGGGCCCGAACACCGGGGAGCTGTTTTTT CASRGGGPNTGELFF
- TRBJ2-1 TRBV4-3 - TGCGCCAGCAGCCCCTTCCCCACGGTCGCGGAGCAGTTCTTC CASSPFPTVAEQFF
- TRBJ1-2 TRBV5-1 - TGCGCCAGCAGCTTGGAGGGAGTCAAAGATGGCTACACCTTC CASSLEGVKDGYTF
- TRBJ2-1 TRBV25-1 - TGTGTCACGCGGGGTTACAATGAGCAGTTCTTC CVTRGYNEQFF
- TRBJ1-1 TRBV19 - TGTGCCAGTAGTATGGCCAGGGACACTGAAGCTTTCTTT CASSMARDTEAFF
TRBD2 TRBJ2-7 TRBV5-5 few TGTGCCAGCAGCTTGGGCTCCGGGACTACCTACGAGCAGTACTTC CASSLGSGTTYEQYF
- TRBJ2-6 TRBV5-1 - TGCGCCAGCAGGCCGTCGACACTCTCTGGGGCCAACGTCCTGACTTTC CASRPSTLSGANVLTF
TRBD1 TRBJ1-1 TRBV28 - TGTGCCAGCAGTCCTCGGACAGGGACGAACACTGAAGCTTTCTTT CASSPRTGTNTEAFF
TRBD2 TRBJ2-1 TRBV5-4 - TGTGCCAGCAGCACGACTAGCCAACGTTACAATGAGCAGTTCTTC CASSTTSQRYNEQFF
TRBD1 TRBJ1-4 TRBV7-6 - TGTGCCAGCAGCTCCCTGGACAGGGCGAACAAAAAACTGTTTTTT CASSSLDRANKKLFF
- TRBJ1-6 TRBV4-1 - TGCGCCAGCAGCCAAGGGATGGTTAGCGGATCACCCCTCCACTTT CASSQGMVSGSPLHF
- TRBJ1-6 TRBV6-6 once TGTGCCAGCAATTATCACTATAATTCACCCCTCCACTTT CASNYHYNSPLHF